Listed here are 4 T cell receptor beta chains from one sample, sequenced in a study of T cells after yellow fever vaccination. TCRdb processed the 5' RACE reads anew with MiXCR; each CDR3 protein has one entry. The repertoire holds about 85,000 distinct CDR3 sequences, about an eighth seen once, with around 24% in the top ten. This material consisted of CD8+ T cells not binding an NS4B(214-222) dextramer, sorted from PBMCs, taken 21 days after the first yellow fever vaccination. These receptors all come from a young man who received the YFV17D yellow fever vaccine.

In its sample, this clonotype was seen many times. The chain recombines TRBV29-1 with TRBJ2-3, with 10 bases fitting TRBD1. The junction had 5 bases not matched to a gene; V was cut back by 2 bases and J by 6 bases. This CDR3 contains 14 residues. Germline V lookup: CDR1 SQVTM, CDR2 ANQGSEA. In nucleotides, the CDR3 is TGCAGCGTTGAATTAGAGGACAGGGGGGATACGCAGTATTTT. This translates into CSVELEDRGDTQYF.

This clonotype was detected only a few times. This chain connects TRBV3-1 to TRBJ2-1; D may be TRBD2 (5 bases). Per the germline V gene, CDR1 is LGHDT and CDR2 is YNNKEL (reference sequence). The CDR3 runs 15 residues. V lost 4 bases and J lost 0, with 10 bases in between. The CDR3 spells CASSPITSSYNEQFF. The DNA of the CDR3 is TGTGCCAGCAGCCCGATCACTAGCTCCTACAATGAGCAGTTCTTC.

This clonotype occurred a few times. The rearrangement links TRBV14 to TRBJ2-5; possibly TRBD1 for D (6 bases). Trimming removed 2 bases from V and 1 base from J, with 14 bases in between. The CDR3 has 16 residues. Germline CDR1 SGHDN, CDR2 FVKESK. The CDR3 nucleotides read TGTGCCAGCAGCCAAAGGACAGTCCCTACCCAAGAGACCCAGTACTTC. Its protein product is CASSQRTVPTQETQYF.

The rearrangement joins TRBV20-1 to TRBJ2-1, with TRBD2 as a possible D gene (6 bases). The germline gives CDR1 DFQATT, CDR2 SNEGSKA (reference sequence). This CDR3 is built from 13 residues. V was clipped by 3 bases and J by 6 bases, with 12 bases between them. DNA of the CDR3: TGCAGTGCTAGGGGGCGGGGATCCAATGAGCAGTTCTTC. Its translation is CSARGRGSNEQFF.